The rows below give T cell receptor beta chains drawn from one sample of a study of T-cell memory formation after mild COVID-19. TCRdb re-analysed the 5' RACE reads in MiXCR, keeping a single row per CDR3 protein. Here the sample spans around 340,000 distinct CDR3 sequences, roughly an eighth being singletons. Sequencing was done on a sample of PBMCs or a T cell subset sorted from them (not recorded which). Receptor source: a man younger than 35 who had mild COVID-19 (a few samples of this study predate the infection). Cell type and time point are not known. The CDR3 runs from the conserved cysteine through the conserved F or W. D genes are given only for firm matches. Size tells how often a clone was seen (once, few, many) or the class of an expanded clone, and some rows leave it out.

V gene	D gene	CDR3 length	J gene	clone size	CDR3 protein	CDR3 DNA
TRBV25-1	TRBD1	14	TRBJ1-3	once	CASSDQTGEDTIYF	TGTGCCAGCAGTGATCAGACAGGGGAGGACACCATATATTTT
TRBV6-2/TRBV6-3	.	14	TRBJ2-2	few	CASEFAGLTGELFF	TGTGCCAGCGAGTTCGCAGGGCTCACCGGGGAGCTGTTTTTT
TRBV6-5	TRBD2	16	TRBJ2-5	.	CASSYFGGLAEETQYF	TGTGCCAGCAGTTACTTTGGGGGACTAGCGGAAGAGACCCAGTACTTC
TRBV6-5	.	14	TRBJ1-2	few	CASSYGQLSYGYTF	TGTGCCAGCAGTTACGGACAGTTAAGCTATGGCTACACCTTC
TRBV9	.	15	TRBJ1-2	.	CASSALGGDGYGYTF	TGTGCCAGCAGCGCCCTGGGGGGGGATGGCTATGGCTACACCTTC
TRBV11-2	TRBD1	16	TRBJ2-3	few	CASSLVQGVGTDTQYF	TGTGCCAGCAGCTTAGTCCAGGGGGTGGGCACAGATACGCAGTATTTT
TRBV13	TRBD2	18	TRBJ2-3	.	CASSPGLAVTGHTDTQYF	TGTGCCAGCAGCCCGGGACTAGCTGTGACGGGACACACAGATACGCAGTATTTT
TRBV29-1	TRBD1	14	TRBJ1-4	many	CSVRQGATNEKLFF	TGCAGCGTTAGACAGGGTGCAACTAATGAAAAACTGTTTTTT
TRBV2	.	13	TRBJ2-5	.	CASSDPYQETQYF	TGTGCCAGCAGTGACCCGTACCAAGAGACCCAGTACTTC
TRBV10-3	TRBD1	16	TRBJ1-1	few	CAISESPRGPNTEAFF	TGTGCCATCAGTGAATCCCCCAGGGGGCCGAACACTGAAGCTTTCTTT
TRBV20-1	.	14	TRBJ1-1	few	CSAMDSGYRTEAFF	TGCAGTGCTATGGACTCAGGGTATCGGACTGAAGCTTTCTTT
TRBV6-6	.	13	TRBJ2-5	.	CASSFHLKETQYF	TGTGCCAGCAGTTTCCATTTAAAGGAGACCCAGTACTTC
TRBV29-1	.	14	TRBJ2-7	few	CSVDDEGDSYEQYF	TGCAGCGTTGATGACGAGGGGGACTCCTACGAGCAGTACTTC
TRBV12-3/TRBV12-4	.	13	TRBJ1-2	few	CASSLRGDYGYTF	TGTGCCAGCAGTTTACGAGGGGATTATGGCTACACCTTC
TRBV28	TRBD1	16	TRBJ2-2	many	CASSPPGQGAGGELFF	TGTGCCAGCAGCCCACCCGGACAGGGGGCTGGTGGGGAGCTGTTTTTT
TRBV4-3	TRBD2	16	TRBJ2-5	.	CASSQKLAGGPETQYF	TGCGCCAGCAGCCAAAAACTAGCGGGGGGGCCGGAGACCCAGTACTTC
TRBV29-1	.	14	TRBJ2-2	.	CSVAGAVNTGELFF	TGCAGCGTTGCGGGGGCGGTGAACACCGGGGAGCTGTTTTTT
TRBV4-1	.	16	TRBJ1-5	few	CASSQDHVYSNQPQHF	TGCGCCAGCAGCCAAGATCATGTTTATAGCAATCAGCCCCAGCATTTT
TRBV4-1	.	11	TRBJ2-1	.	CASSGNYEQFF	TGCGCCAGCAGCGGGAACTATGAGCAGTTCTTC
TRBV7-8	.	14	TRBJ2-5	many	CASGSPGFQETQYF	TGTGCCAGCGGATCGCCGGGGTTCCAAGAGACCCAGTACTTC
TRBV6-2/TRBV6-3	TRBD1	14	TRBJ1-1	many	CASSPDRGNTEAFF	TGTGCCAGCAGCCCGGACAGGGGGAACACTGAAGCTTTCTTT
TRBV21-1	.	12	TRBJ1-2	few	CASSKGAYGYTF	TGTGCCAGCAGCAAAGGGGCGTATGGCTACACCTTC
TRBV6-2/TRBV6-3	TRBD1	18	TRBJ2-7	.	CASSYSIADGTGKNEQYF	TGTGCCAGCAGTTACTCGATCGCAGATGGGACAGGCAAAAACGAGCAGTACTTC
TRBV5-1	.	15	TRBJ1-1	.	CASSSTGLPNTEAFF	TGCGCCAGCAGCTCAACGGGACTGCCGAACACTGAAGCTTTCTTT
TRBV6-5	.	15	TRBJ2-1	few	CASSYGGFSYNEQFF	TGTGCCAGCAGTTACGGGGGATTCTCCTACAATGAGCAGTTCTTC
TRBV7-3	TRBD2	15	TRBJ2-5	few	CASSLGTSGGRTQYF	TGTGCCAGCAGCCTAGGGACTAGCGGGGGCCGGACCCAGTACTTC
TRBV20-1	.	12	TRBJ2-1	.	CSVEQVDNEQFF	TGCAGTGTAGAACAGGTGGACAATGAGCAGTTCTTC
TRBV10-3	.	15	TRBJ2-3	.	CAISRGGISTDTQYF	TGTGCCATCAGCCGTGGAGGGATAAGCACAGATACGCAGTATTTT
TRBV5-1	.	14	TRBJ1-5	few	CASSLEGLDQPQHF	TGCGCCAGCAGCTTGGAAGGGCTCGACCAGCCCCAGCATTTT
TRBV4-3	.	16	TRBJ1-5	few	CASSQEGRGFNQPQHF	TGCGCCAGCAGCCAGGAAGGGCGCGGCTTCAATCAGCCCCAGCATTTT
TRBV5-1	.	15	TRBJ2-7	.	CASSFGYPEAYEQYF	TGCGCCAGCAGCTTTGGGTATCCTGAAGCCTACGAGCAGTACTTC
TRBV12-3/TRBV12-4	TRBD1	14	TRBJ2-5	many	CASSQTGDQETQYF	TGTGCCAGCAGCCAGACAGGGGACCAAGAGACCCAGTACTTC
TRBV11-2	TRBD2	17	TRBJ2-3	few	CASSPGVLAGETDTQYF	TGTGCCAGCAGCCCGGGGGTGCTAGCGGGGGAGACAGATACGCAGTATTTT
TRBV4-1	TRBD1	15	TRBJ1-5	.	CASSQGGQLHQPQHF	TGCGCCAGCAGCCAAGGGGGACAGCTTCATCAGCCCCAGCATTTT
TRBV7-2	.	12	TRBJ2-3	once	CATGDTTDTHYF	TGTGCCACGGGGGACACCACAGATACGCATTATTTT
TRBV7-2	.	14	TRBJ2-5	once	CASSDWAAQQTQYF	TGTGCCAGCAGCGATTGGGCGGCCCAACAGACCCAGTACTTC
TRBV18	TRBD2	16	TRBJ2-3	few	CASSPLQRGGTDTQYF	TGTGCCAGCTCACCCCTACAGCGGGGAGGCACAGATACGCAGTATTTT
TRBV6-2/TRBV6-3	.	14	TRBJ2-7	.	CASSYSLGVYEQYF	TGTGCCAGCAGTTACTCCTTAGGTGTCTACGAGCAGTACTTC
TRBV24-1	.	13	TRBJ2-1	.	CATTAAGIDEQFF	TGTGCCACCACTGCTGCGGGGATTGATGAGCAGTTCTTC
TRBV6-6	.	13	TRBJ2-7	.	CASSYPQGGEQYF	TGTGCCAGCAGTTACCCCCAGGGGGGCGAGCAGTACTTC
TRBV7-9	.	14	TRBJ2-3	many	CASSPDRSTDTQYF	TGTGCCAGCAGCCCGGACAGAAGCACAGATACGCAGTATTTT
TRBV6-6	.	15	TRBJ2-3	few	CASSTGLGGTDTQYF	TGTGCCAGCAGTACAGGGCTCGGTGGCACAGATACGCAGTATTTT
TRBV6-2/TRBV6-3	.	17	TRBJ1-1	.	CASRQDGSRLMNTEAFF	TGTGCCAGCAGACAAGACGGGTCGAGATTAATGAACACTGAAGCTTTCTTT
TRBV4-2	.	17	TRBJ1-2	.	CASSQDAKGTNEDGYTF	TGTGCCAGCAGCCAAGATGCTAAGGGAACAAATGAGGACGGCTACACCTTC
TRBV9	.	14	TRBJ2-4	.	CASSAMDPGNIQYF	TGTGCCAGCAGCGCTATGGACCCCGGAAACATTCAGTACTTC
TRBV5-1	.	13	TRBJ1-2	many	CASSLTTGYGYTF	TGCGCCAGCAGCTTGACCACAGGCTATGGCTACACCTTC
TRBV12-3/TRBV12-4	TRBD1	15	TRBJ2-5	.	CASSRQGVVLETQYF	TGTGCCAGCAGTAGACAGGGGGTAGTATTGGAGACCCAGTACTTC
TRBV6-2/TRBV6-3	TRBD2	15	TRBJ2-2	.	CASGLAGANTGELFF	TGTGCCAGCGGGCTAGCGGGGGCGAACACCGGGGAGCTGTTTTTT
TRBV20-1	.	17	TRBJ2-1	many	CSARPVGGQVTYNEQFF	TGCAGTGCTAGACCTGTCGGGGGGCAGGTAACCTACAATGAGCAGTTCTTC
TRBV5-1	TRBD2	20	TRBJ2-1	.	CASSQLDSGGRPSSYNEQFF	TGCGCCAGCAGCCAGTTAGATAGCGGGGGGCGTCCGAGCTCCTACAATGAGCAGTTCTTC
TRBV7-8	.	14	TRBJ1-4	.	CASSLGGQSEKLFF	TGTGCCAGCAGCTTAGGAGGGCAGAGCGAAAAACTGTTTTTT
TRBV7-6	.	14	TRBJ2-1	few	CASSLAFQFNEQFF	TGTGCCAGCAGCTTAGCGTTTCAATTCAATGAGCAGTTCTTC
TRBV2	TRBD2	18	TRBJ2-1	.	CASSEALRGGGKGNEQFF	TGTGCCAGCAGTGAAGCGCTCCGCGGGGGGGGTAAAGGCAATGAGCAGTTCTTC
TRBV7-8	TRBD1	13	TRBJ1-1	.	CASSLAMDREAFF	TGTGCCAGCAGCTTAGCGATGGACAGGGAAGCTTTCTTT
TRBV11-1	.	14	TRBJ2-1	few	CASSGLLSYNEQFF	TGTGCCAGCAGCGGGCTACTCTCCTACAATGAGCAGTTCTTC
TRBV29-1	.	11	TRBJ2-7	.	CSVEERVEQYF	TGCAGCGTTGAAGAACGGGTCGAGCAGTACTTC
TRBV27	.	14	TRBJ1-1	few	CASSSGVRGTEAFF	TGTGCCAGCAGTTCCGGGGTGAGAGGGACTGAAGCTTTCTTT
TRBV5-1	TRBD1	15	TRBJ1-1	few	CASSWTGATNTEAFF	TGCGCCAGCAGCTGGACAGGGGCCACGAACACTGAAGCTTTCTTT
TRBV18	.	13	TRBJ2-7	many	CASSQRTDYEQYF	TGTGCCAGCTCACAGAGGACAGACTACGAGCAGTACTTC
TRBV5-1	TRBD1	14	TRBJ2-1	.	CASKRQGADNEQFF	TGCGCCAGCAAGAGACAGGGGGCTGACAATGAGCAGTTCTTC